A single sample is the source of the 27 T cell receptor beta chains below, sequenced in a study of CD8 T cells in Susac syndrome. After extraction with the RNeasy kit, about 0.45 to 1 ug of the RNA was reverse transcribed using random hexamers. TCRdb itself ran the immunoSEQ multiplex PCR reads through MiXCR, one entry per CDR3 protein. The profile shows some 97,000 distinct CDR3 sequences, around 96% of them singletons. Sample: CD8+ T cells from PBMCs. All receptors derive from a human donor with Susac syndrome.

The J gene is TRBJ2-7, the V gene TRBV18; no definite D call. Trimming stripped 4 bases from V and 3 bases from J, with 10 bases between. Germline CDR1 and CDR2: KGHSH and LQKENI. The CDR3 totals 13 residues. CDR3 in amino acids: CASSLTTLYEQYF. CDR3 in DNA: TGTGCCAGCTCACTCACTACCCTCTACGAGCAGTACTTC. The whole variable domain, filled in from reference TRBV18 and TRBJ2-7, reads NAGVMQNPRHLVRRRGQEARLRCSPMKGHSHVYWYRQLPEEGLKFMVYLQKENIIDESGMPKERFSAEFPKEGPSILRIQQVVRGDSAAYFCASSLTTLYEQYFGPGTRLTVT.

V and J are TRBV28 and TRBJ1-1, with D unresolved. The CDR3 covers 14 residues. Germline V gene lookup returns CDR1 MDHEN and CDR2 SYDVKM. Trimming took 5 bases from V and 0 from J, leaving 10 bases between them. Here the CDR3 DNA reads TGTGCCAGCAGTCTGAGACGGATGAACACTGAAGCTTTCTTT. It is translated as CASSLRRMNTEAFF.

The CDR3 DNA reads TGTGCCAGCAGCTTAGTTTCAGGGCAAGAGACCCAGTACTTC. Translating gives CASSLVSGQETQYF. The V gene is TRBV7-9, the J gene TRBJ2-5; the D gene is possibly TRBD1 (5 bases). CDR3 size: 14 residues. Between the trimmed V and J ends, which lost 1 base and 2 bases, there was a span of 8 bases. Germline V gene lookup returns CDR1 SEHNR and CDR2 FQNEAQ (reference sequence).

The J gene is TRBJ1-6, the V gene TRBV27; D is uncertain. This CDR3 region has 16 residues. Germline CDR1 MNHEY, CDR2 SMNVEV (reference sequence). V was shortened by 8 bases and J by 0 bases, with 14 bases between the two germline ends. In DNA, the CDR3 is TGTGCCAGCGCGAAGGACCGGAGCTCCTATAATTCACCCCTCCACTTT. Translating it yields CASAKDRSSYNSPLHF.

The CDR3 coding sequence is TGTGCCAGCAGCGTTCTGACTTGGAGCTCCTACAATGAGCAGTTCTTC. This encodes CASSVLTWSSYNEQFF. The chain employs TRBV9 and TRBJ2-1, with unresolved D. V lost 2 bases, J lost 0 bases, and 12 bases lay in between. The CDR3 has 16 residues. Germline CDR1 is SGDLS and CDR2 is YYNGEE.

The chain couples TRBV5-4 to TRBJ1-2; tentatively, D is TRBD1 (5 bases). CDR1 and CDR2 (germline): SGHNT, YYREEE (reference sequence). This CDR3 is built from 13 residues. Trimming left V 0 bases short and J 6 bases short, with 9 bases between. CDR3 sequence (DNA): TGTGCCAGCAGCTTGGCCGGGACGGATGGCTACACCTTC. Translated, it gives CASSLAGTDGYTF. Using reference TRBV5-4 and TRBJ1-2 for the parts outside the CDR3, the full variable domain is ETGVTQSPTHLIKTRGQQVTLRCSSQSGHNTVSWYQQALGQGPQFIFQYYREEENGRGNFPPRFSGLQFPNYSSELNVNALELDDSALYLCASSLAGTDGYTFGSGTRLTVV.

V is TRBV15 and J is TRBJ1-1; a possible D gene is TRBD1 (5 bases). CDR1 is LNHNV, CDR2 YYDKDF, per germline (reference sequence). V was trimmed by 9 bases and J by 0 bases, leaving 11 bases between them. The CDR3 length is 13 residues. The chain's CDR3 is CATAGGVNTEAFF. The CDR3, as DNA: TGTGCCACTGCGGGGGGGGTGAACACTGAAGCTTTCTTT.

Written as DNA, the CDR3 is TGCAGTGCTAGAGTTTTCTCCGGGACACATTATGGCTACACCTTC. As protein: CSARVFSGTHYGYTF. The chain uses TRBV20-1 and TRBJ1-2, with D possibly matching TRBD1 (6 bases). Germline assignment: CDR1 DFQATT and CDR2 SNEGSKA (reference sequence). Trimming pared 1 base from V and 5 bases from J, leaving 17 bases between. CDR3 length: 15 residues.

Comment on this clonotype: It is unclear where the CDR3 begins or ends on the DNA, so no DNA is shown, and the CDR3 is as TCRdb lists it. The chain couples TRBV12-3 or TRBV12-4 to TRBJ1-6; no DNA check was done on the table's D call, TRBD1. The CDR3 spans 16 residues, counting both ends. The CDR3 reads CASSSSGQGYGSPLHF.

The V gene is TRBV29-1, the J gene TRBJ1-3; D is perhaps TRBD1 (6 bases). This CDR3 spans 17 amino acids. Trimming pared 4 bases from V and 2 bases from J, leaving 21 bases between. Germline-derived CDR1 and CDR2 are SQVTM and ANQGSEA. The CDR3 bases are TGCAGCGTTGTGGGCAGGGGACGCGGTCCAGCTGGAAACACCATATATTTT. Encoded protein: CSVVGRGRGPAGNTIYF.

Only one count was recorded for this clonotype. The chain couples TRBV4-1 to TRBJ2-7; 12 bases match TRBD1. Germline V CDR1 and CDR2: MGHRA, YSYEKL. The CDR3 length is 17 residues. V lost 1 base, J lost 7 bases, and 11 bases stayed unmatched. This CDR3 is CASSQGHLRDRGREQYF. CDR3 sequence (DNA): TGCGCCAGCAGCCAAGGTCACCTCCGGGACAGGGGGCGGGAGCAGTACTTC.

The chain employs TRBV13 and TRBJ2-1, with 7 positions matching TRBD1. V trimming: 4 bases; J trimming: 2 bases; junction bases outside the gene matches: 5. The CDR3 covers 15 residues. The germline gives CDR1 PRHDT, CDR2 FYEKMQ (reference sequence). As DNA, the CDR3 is TGTGCCAGCAGCTCCAGGGGGAGAACCTACAATGAGCAGTTCTTC. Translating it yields CASSSRGRTYNEQFF.

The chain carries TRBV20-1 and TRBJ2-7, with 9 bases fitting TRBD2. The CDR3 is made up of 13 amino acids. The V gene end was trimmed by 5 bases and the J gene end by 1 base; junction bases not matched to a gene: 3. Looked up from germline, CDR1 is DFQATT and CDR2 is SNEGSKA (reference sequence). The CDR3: CSAGSGSSYEQYF. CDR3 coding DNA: TGCAGTGCTGGTAGCGGGAGTTCCTACGAGCAGTACTTC.

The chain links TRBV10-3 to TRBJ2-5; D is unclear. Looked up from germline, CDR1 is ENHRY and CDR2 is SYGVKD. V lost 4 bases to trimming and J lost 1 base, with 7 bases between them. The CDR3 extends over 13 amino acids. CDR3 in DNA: TGTGCCATCAGTGGTCAGCTCCAAGAGACCCAGTACTTC. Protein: CAISGQLQETQYF.

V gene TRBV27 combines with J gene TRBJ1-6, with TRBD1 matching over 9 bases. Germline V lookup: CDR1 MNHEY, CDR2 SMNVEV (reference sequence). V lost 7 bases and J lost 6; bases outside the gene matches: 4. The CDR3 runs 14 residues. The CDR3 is CASKTGGTNSPLHF. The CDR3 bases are TGTGCCAGCAAGACAGGGGGAACTAATTCACCCCTCCACTTT.

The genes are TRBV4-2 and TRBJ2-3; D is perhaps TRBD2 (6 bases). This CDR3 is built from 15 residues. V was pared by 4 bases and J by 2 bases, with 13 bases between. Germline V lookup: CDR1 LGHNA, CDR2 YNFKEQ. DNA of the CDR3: TGTGCCAGCAGCCCCCGGGACTTCCTCACAGATACGCAGTATTTT. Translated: CASSPRDFLTDTQYF.

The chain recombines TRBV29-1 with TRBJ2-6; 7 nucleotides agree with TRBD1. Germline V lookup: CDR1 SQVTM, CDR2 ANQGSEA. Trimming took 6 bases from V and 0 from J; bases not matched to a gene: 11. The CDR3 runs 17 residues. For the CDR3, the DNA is TGCAGCGTGCTGATCAGGGGGTACCACTCTGGGGCCAACGTCCTGACTTTC. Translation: CSVLIRGYHSGANVLTF.

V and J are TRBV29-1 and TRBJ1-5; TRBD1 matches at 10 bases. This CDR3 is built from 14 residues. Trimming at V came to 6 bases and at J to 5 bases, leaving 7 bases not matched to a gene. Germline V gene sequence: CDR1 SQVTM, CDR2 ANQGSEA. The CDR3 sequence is CSVQAGTGDQPQHF. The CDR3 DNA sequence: TGCAGCGTCCAGGCCGGGACAGGGGATCAGCCCCAGCATTTT.

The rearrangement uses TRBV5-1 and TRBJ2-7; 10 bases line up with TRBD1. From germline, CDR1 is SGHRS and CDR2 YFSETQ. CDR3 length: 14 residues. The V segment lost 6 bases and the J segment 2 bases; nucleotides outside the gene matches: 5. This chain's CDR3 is CASKDGTGAYEQYF. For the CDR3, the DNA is TGCGCCAGCAAAGACGGGACAGGGGCCTACGAGCAGTACTTC.

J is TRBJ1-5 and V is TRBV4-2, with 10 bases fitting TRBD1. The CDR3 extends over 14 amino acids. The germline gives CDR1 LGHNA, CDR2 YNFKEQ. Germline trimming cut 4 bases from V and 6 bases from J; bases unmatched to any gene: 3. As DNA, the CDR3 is TGTGCCAGCAGCCTCTGGACAGGGGGTCAGCCCCAGCATTTT. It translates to CASSLWTGGQPQHF.

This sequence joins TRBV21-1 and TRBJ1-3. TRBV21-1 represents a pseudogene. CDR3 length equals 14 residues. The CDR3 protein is CASSSRITGNTIYF. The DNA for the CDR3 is TGTGCCAGCAGCAGTAGAATAACTGGAAACACCATATATTTT.

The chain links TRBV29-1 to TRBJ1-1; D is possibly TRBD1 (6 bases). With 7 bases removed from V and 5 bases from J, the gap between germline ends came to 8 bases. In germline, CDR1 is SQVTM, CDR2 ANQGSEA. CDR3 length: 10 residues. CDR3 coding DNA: TGCAGCGGGAGGGGGACTGAAGCTTTCTTT. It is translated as CSGRGTEAFF. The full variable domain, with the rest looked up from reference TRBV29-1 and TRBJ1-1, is SAVISQKPSRDICQRGTSLTIQCQVDSQVTMMFWYRQQPGQSLTLIATANQGSEATYESGFVIDKFPISRPNLTFSTLTVSNMSPEDSSIYLCSGRGTEAFFGQGTRLTVV.

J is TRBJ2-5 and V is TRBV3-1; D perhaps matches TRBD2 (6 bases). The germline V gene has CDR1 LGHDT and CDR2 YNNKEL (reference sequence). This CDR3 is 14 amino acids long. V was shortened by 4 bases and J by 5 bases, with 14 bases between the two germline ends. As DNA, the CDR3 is TGTGCCAGCAGCCTCCGGGGGTCGGTCGAGACCCAGTACTTC. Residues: CASSLRGSVETQYF.

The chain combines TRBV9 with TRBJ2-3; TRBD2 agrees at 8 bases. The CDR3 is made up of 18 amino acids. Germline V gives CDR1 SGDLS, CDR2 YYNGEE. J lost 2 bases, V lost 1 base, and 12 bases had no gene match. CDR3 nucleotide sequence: TGTGCCAGCAGCGTAACCCCCTCGGGGGGGGGCCCCACAGATACGCAGTATTTT. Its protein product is CASSVTPSGGGPTDTQYF.

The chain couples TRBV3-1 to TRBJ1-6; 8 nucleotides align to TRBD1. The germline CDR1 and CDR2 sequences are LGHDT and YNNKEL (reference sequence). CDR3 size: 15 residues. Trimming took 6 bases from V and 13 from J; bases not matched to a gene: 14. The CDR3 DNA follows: TGTGCCAGCAGTCCGGGACAGGTGGGACGGGGGCCCCTCCACTTT. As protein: CASSPGQVGRGPLHF.

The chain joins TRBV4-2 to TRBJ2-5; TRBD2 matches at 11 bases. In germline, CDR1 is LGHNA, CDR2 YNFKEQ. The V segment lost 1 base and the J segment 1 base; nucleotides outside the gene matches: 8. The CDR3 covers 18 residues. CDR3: CASSQVELAGAIQETQYF. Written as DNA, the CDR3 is TGTGCCAGCAGCCAAGTGGAACTAGCGGGGGCCATCCAAGAGACCCAGTACTTC.

The CDR3 loop reads CASSLVLPEQYF. The CDR3 coding sequence is TGTGCCAGCAGCTTAGTCCTTCCGGAGCAGTACTTC. The V call is TRBV11-2, the J call TRBJ2-7; D unclear. This CDR3 contains 12 residues. Trimming took off 1 base at V and 7 bases at J, with 8 bases between the two ends. Germline loops: CDR1 SGHAT, CDR2 FQNNGV.